Listed below are T cell receptor beta chains from one sample, sequenced in a study of blood T cell repertoires in COVID-19. The assay was immunoSEQ multiplex PCR, and TCRdb's table has in-frame clones only and misses some. The sample holds about 170,000 clones, around 84% seen once. The specimen was peripheral blood. The receptors originated from a woman in her seventies with COVID-19, enrolled during active disease. CDR3s include the opening cysteine and the closing phenylalanine or tryptophan. The order of the fields is J gene, D gene, V gene, clone size, CDR3 protein, CDR3 DNA. D genes are given only for firm matches. Size is omitted from some rows. Given values are once, few, many or a class for expanded clones.

J gene: TRBJ1-2
D gene: TRBD1
V gene: TRBV5-6
clone size: NA
CDR3 protein: CASSFSGTGGYTF
CDR3 DNA: TGTGCCAGCAGCTTCTCCGGGACAGGGGGCTACACCTTC

J gene: TRBJ2-7
D gene: TRBD1
V gene: TRBV5-8
clone size: NA
CDR3 protein: CASSLLQGYYEQYF
CDR3 DNA: TGTGCCAGCAGCTTGTTACAGGGGTACTACGAGCAGTACTTC

J gene: TRBJ1-4
D gene: NA
V gene: TRBV18
clone size: NA
CDR3 protein: CASSSTGDGKLFF
CDR3 DNA: TGTGCCAGCTCATCAACCGGAGATGGGAAACTGTTTTTT

J gene: TRBJ2-2
D gene: TRBD2
V gene: TRBV7-3
clone size: few
CDR3 protein: CASSPTSGRATGELFF
CDR3 DNA: TGTGCCAGCAGCCCGACTAGCGGGCGCGCCACCGGGGAGCTGTTTTTT

J gene: TRBJ1-3
D gene: TRBD1
V gene: TRBV13
clone size: NA
CDR3 protein: CASSQDRVGGNTIYF
CDR3 DNA: TGTGCCAGCAGCCAAGACAGGGTGGGCGGAAACACCATATATTTT

J gene: TRBJ2-2
D gene: NA
V gene: TRBV7-2
clone size: NA
CDR3 protein: CASSLGISPAGELFF
CDR3 DNA: TGTGCCAGCAGCTTAGGTATTTCTCCCGCCGGGGAGCTGTTTTTT

J gene: TRBJ1-5
D gene: NA
V gene: TRBV6-5
clone size: NA
CDR3 protein: CASGRGSNQPQHF
CDR3 DNA: TGTGCCTCTGGCAGGGGAAGCAATCAGCCCCAGCATTTT

J gene: TRBJ2-4
D gene: TRBD2
V gene: TRBV28
clone size: NA
CDR3 protein: CASSLSGGGARNIQYF
CDR3 DNA: TGTGCCAGCAGTTTATCGGGCGGGGGGGCGAGAAACATTCAGTACTTC

J gene: TRBJ1-2
D gene: NA
V gene: TRBV29-1
clone size: NA
CDR3 protein: CSVPLAGELDYGYTF
CDR3 DNA: TGCAGCGTACCTCTAGCAGGGGAGTTGGACTATGGCTACACCTTC

J gene: TRBJ2-2
D gene: TRBD1
V gene: TRBV5-1
clone size: once
CDR3 protein: CASSLDRGDTGELFF
CDR3 DNA: TGCGCCAGCAGCTTGGACAGGGGCGACACCGGGGAGCTGTTTTTT

J gene: TRBJ1-3
D gene: NA
V gene: TRBV4-1
clone size: NA
CDR3 protein: CASSQAGVTGNTIYF
CDR3 DNA: TGCGCCAGCAGCCAAGCGGGAGTTACTGGAAACACCATATATTTT

J gene: TRBJ2-7
D gene: TRBD1
V gene: TRBV9
clone size: NA
CDR3 protein: CASSVIPGQGFGEQYF
CDR3 DNA: TGTGCCAGCAGCGTGATTCCAGGACAGGGCTTCGGCGAGCAGTACTTC

J gene: TRBJ1-1
D gene: NA
V gene: TRBV5-1
clone size: NA
CDR3 protein: CASSFAGKAFF
CDR3 DNA: TGCGCCAGCAGCTTCGCAGGGAAAGCTTTCTTT

J gene: TRBJ1-5
D gene: TRBD1
V gene: TRBV18
clone size: NA
CDR3 protein: CASSIGQVDQPQHF
CDR3 DNA: TGTGCCAGCTCAATTGGACAGGTCGATCAGCCCCAGCATTTT

J gene: TRBJ2-3
D gene: NA
V gene: TRBV11-3
clone size: NA
CDR3 protein: CASSLGLAAGTDTQYF
CDR3 DNA: TGTGCCAGCAGCTTAGGGCTCGCCGCCGGCACAGATACGCAGTATTTT

J gene: TRBJ1-1
D gene: NA
V gene: TRBV18
clone size: NA
CDR3 protein: CASSGQNTEAFF
CDR3 DNA: TGTGCCAGCTCGGGGCAGAACACTGAAGCTTTCTTT

J gene: TRBJ2-5
D gene: TRBD2
V gene: TRBV5-6
clone size: few
CDR3 protein: CASSPSGLGETQYF
CDR3 DNA: TGTGCCAGCAGCCCTAGCGGCCTTGGGGAGACCCAGTACTTC

J gene: TRBJ1-5
D gene: NA
V gene: TRBV30
clone size: NA
CDR3 protein: CACRSRGYSQPQHF
CDR3 DNA: TGTGCCTGTCGGAGCCGAGGGTATAGTCAGCCCCAGCATTTT

J gene: TRBJ1-2
D gene: NA
V gene: TRBV9
clone size: few
CDR3 protein: CASSVRGGGFYGYTF
CDR3 DNA: TGTGCCAGCAGCGTAAGGGGTGGTGGTTTTTATGGCTACACCTTC